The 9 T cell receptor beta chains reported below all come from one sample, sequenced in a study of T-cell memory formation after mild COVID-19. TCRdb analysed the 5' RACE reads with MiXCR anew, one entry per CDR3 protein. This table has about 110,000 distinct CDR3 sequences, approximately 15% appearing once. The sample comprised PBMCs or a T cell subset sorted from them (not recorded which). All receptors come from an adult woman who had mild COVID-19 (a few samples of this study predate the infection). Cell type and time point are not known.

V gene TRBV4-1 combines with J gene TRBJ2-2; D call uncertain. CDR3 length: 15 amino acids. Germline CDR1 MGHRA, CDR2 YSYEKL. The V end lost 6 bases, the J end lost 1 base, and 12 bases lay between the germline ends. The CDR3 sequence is CASRSNRLNTGELFF. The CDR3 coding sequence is TGCGCCAGCAGGAGTAACAGACTGAACACCGGGGAGCTGTTTTTT.

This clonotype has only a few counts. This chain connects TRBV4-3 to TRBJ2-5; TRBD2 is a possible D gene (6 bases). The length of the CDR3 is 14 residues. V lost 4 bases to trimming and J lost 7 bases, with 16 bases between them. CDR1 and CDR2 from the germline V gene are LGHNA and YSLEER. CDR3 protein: CASSLTAGSGTQYF. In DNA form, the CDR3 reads TGCGCCAGCAGCCTTACCGCGGGATCCGGGACCCAGTACTTC.

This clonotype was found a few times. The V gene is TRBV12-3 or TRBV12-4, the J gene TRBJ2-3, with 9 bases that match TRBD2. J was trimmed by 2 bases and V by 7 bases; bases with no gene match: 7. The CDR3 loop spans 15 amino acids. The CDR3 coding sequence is TGTGCCAGCATGTACGCGGGGGGGACCACAGATACGCAGTATTTT. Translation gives CASMYAGGTTDTQYF.

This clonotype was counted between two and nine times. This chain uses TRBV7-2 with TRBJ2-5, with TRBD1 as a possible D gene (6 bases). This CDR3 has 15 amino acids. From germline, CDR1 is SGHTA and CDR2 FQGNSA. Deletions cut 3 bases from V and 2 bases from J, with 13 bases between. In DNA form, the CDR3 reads TGTGCCAGCAGCTTGAGGGGGTCGATTCAAGAGACCCAGTACTTC. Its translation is CASSLRGSIQETQYF.

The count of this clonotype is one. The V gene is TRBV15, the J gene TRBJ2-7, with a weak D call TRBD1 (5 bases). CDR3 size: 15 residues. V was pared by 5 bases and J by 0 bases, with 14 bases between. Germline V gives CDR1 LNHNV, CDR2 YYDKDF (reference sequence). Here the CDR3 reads CATSDWTRSSYEQYF. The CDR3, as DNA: TGTGCCACCAGCGACTGGACAAGGAGCTCCTACGAGCAGTACTTC.

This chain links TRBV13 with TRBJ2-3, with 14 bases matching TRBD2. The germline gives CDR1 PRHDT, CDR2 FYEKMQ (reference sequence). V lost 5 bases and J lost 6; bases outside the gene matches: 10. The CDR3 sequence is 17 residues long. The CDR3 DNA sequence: TGTGCCAGCAGCCCCCGACTAGCGGGGGGGTACAAGGATACGCAGTATTTT. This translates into CASSPRLAGGYKDTQYF.

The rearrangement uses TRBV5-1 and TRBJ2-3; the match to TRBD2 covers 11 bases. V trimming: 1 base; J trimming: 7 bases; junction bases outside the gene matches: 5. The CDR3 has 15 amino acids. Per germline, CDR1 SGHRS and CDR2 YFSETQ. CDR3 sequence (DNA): TGCGCCAGCAGCTTGACTAGCGGGGGTATAAATACGCAGTATTTT. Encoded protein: CASSLTSGGINTQYF. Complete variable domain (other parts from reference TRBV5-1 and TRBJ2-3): KAGVTQTPRYLIKTRGQQVTLSCSPISGHRSVSWYQQTPGQGLQFLFEYFSETQRNKGNFPGRFSGRQFSNSRSEMNVSTLELGDSALYLCASSLTSGGINTQYFGPGTRLTVL.

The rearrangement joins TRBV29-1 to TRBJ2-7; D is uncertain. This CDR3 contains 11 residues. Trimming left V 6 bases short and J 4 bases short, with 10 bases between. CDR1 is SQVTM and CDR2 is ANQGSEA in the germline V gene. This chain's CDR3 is CSVNDSYEQYF. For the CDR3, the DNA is TGCAGCGTAAACGACTCGTACGAGCAGTACTTC.

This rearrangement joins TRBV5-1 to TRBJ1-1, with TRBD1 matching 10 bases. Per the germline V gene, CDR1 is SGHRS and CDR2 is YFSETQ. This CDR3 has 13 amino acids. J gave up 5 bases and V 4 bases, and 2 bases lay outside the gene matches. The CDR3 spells CASSTDRGTEAFF. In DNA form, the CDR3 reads TGCGCCAGCAGCACGGACAGGGGGACTGAAGCTTTCTTT. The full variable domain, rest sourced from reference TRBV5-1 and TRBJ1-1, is KAGVTQTPRYLIKTRGQQVTLSCSPISGHRSVSWYQQTPGQGLQFLFEYFSETQRNKGNFPGRFSGRQFSNSRSEMNVSTLELGDSALYLCASSTDRGTEAFFGQGTRLTVV.